The 18 T cell receptor beta chains presented below share a single source sample, sequenced in a study of CXCR3-negative and CXCR3-positive naive CD8 T cells. Findings of the study overall: Comparison of naive cells showed more hydrophobic TRB CDR3s in CXCR3-positive than in CXCR3-negative naive cells.

The study made its TRB cDNA libraries by 5' RACE, adding UMI labels. TCRdb re-called the 5' RACE reads and gives one entry per CDR3 protein, without DNA. The specimen's table records roughly 110,000 distinct CDR3 sequences. These TCRs are of unknown antigen specificity. Specimen: naive CXCR3+ CD8+ T cells from blood. Stated subset: CD45RO-CCR7+CD27+CD95- naive CD8+ T cells expressing CXCR3 (TNR3+). The receptors come from a human donor in good health. Some clones in this sample may be carry-over from other donors' samples.

The genes are TRBV28 and TRBJ2-1; TCRdb proposes TRBD1, but this gene call is untestable without DNA. Germline V gene data show CDR1 as MDHEN and CDR2 as SYDVKM. This CDR3 is built from 16 residues. This chain's CDR3 is CASSRDIRGNYNEQFF.

This chain uses TRBV4-2 with TRBJ2-7. Germline V gene lookup returns CDR1 LGHNA and CDR2 YNFKEQ. This CDR3 is built from 15 residues. The CDR3 spells CASSQMGVGSYEQYF.

The V call is TRBV7-9, the J call TRBJ2-7; absent DNA, TCRdb's TRBD1 call cannot be checked. The CDR3 has 14 residues. Germline-derived CDR1 and CDR2 are SEHNR and FQNEAQ (reference sequence). The CDR3 spells CASSLRQGTYEQYF.

The chain couples TRBV12-3 or TRBV12-4 to TRBJ2-7; the TRBD2 assignment by TCRdb is unverifiable without DNA. This CDR3 comprises 13 residues. CDR3 in amino acids: CASSPGLAYAQYF.

This chain joins TRBV12-3 or TRBV12-4 and TRBJ2-3; there is no DNA to check the TCRdb D call of TRBD2. The CDR3 contains 16 residues. This CDR3 is CASRQLAGGLPDTQYF.

The chain combines TRBV2 with TRBJ2-1; the TCRdb call, TRBD1, lacks DNA for checking. Germline values: CDR1 SNHLY, CDR2 FYNNEI. CDR3 size: 13 residues. The CDR3 sequence: CASSDGERGEQFF.

The V gene is TRBV28, the J gene TRBJ2-7; as DNA is missing, the TRBD1 call by TCRdb cannot be tested. The CDR3 length is 14 residues. The germline V gene has CDR1 MDHEN and CDR2 SYDVKM. CDR3 sequence reads: CASSPVPQGNEQYF.

CDR3: CASREDLVLEQYF. This chain uses TRBV5-1 with TRBJ2-7. CDR1 and CDR2 from the germline V gene are SGHRS and YFSETQ. The CDR3 loop spans 13 amino acids.

The genes are TRBV7-9 and TRBJ2-1. The CDR3 extends over 13 amino acids. Germline V gives CDR1 SEHNR, CDR2 FQNEAQ (reference sequence). CDR3 protein: CASSLAFSNEQFF.

The rearrangement uses TRBV7-6 and TRBJ2-7; TCRdb picks TRBD1, but there is no DNA to check that call. Germline V gene sequence: CDR1 SGHVS, CDR2 FNYEAQ. This CDR3 spans 17 amino acids. CDR3 amino acids: CASSSHPTGPSSYEQYF.

This rearrangement joins TRBV7-2 to TRBJ2-7. The V gene's germline CDR1 is SGHTA and CDR2 FQGNSA. The CDR3 covers 17 residues. CDR3 loop: CASSLVTKREPSYEQYF. Together with reference TRBV7-2 and TRBJ2-7, the CDR3 gives the full variable domain: GAGVSQSPSNKVTEKGKDVELRCDPISGHTALYWYRQSLGQGLEFLIYFQGNSAPDKSGLPSDRFSAERTGGSVSTLTIQRTQQEDSAVYLCASSLVTKREPSYEQYFGPGTRLTVT.

The CDR3 is CASSLSDSRLKEKLFF. The chain joins TRBV5-1 to TRBJ1-4. The CDR3 totals 16 residues. Germline loops: CDR1 SGHRS, CDR2 YFSETQ.

The chain couples TRBV27 to TRBJ2-3; the TRBD2 assignment by TCRdb is unverifiable without DNA. CDR3 size: 16 residues. CDR1 is MNHEY, CDR2 SMNVEV, per germline (reference sequence). CDR3 sequence: CASSLIRPAGTDTQYF.

This chain uses TRBV7-8 with TRBJ2-1. Germline V CDR1 and CDR2: SGHVS, FQNEAQ. The CDR3 contains 13 residues. The CDR3: CASSYFNGNEQFF.

The gene calls are TRBV20-1 and TRBJ2-1; TCRdb gives TRBD2 as the D gene, but with no DNA this cannot be confirmed. CDR1 is DFQATT, CDR2 SNEGSKA, per germline (reference sequence). The CDR3 is made up of 16 amino acids. CDR3 region: CSARDRAGGSYNEQFF.

The chain carries TRBV24-1 and TRBJ2-1. CDR1 and CDR2 (germline): KGHDR, SFDVKD. CDR3 length: 13 amino acids. This CDR3 reads CATSAGPYNEQFF.

The chain couples TRBV7-9 to TRBJ2-5. The CDR3 totals 12 residues. The germline V gene encodes CDR1 SEHNR and CDR2 FQNEAQ (reference sequence). The CDR3 region is CASSLVRETQYF.

CDR3 residues: CASSLGQRDNEQYF. The V and J genes are TRBV7-9 and TRBJ2-7; absent DNA, TCRdb's TRBD2 call cannot be checked. Per germline, CDR1 SEHNR and CDR2 FQNEAQ (reference sequence). The CDR3 has 14 amino acids.